A selection of T cell receptor beta chains follows, all from one sample in a study of T cells in Graves' hyperthyroidism and ophthalmopathy. TCRdb re-called the multiplex PCR reads through MiXCR, storing one row per CDR3 protein. The sample has about 700,000 distinct CDR3 sequences, around 15% seen once. The material sequenced was blood. Receptor source: a woman aged 18-29 years with Graves' hyperthyroidism. The CDR3 runs from the conserved cysteine through the conserved F or W. A D gene is named only where the DNA matches it firmly. Size tells how often a clone was seen (once, few, many) or the class of an expanded clone, and some rows leave it out.

abundance: few
d_gene: .
v_gene: TRBV18
j_gene: TRBJ1-1
CDR3nt: TGTGCCAGCTCACCATCCCTTACCAGGGGCACTGAAGCTTTCTTT
CDR3aa: CASSPSLTRGTEAFF

abundance: few
d_gene: .
v_gene: TRBV13
j_gene: TRBJ2-3
CDR3nt: TGTGCCAGCAGCTACGCAGGGTTGGATCGCACAGATACGCAGTATTTT
CDR3aa: CASSYAGLDRTDTQYF

abundance: many
d_gene: .
v_gene: TRBV10-3
j_gene: TRBJ2-7
CDR3nt: TGTGCCATCAGTGCCCGACAGGAGATCTACGAGCAGTACTTC
CDR3aa: CAISARQEIYEQYF

abundance: few
d_gene: TRBD2
v_gene: TRBV20-1
j_gene: TRBJ2-7
CDR3nt: TGCAGTGCTAGAGATCCGGCTAGCGGGACCTACGAGCAGTACTTC
CDR3aa: CSARDPASGTYEQYF

abundance: .
d_gene: .
v_gene: TRBV4-3
j_gene: TRBJ1-4
CDR3nt: TGCGCCAGCAGCCCGAAGTCCGGGGATAATGAAAAACTGTTTTTT
CDR3aa: CASSPKSGDNEKLFF

abundance: .
d_gene: .
v_gene: TRBV9
j_gene: TRBJ1-5
CDR3nt: TGTGCCAGCAGCGAACTCGGCGGTAGCAATCAGCCCCAGCATTTT
CDR3aa: CASSELGGSNQPQHF

abundance: many
d_gene: .
v_gene: TRBV5-5
j_gene: TRBJ2-7
CDR3nt: TGTGCCAGCAGCTTGTCCCCGCGGCGGCAGTTCCCCATGGAGCAGTACTTC
CDR3aa: CASSLSPRRQFPMEQYF

abundance: few
d_gene: TRBD1
v_gene: TRBV24-1
j_gene: TRBJ2-5
CDR3nt: TGTGCCACCAGTGACGTGGGACAGGGGGAAGCAGAGACCCAGTACTTC
CDR3aa: CATSDVGQGEAETQYF

abundance: few
d_gene: TRBD1
v_gene: TRBV27
j_gene: TRBJ2-6
CDR3nt: TGTGCCAGCATTCCAAAAGATCAGACAGGGGGAGGAGATGGGGCCAACGTCCTGACTTTC
CDR3aa: CASIPKDQTGGGDGANVLTF

abundance: .
d_gene: TRBD2
v_gene: TRBV9
j_gene: TRBJ2-7
CDR3nt: TGTGCCAGCAGCGTACAAGCGGGACGTAGCTACGAGCAGTACTTC
CDR3aa: CASSVQAGRSYEQYF

abundance: many
d_gene: .
v_gene: TRBV29-1
j_gene: TRBJ1-1
CDR3nt: TGCAGCGTCCTGGACGAGGTGAACACTGAAGCTTTCTTT
CDR3aa: CSVLDEVNTEAFF

abundance: few
d_gene: TRBD2
v_gene: TRBV19
j_gene: TRBJ2-7
CDR3nt: TGTGCGTCTGGTCACGGGAGGAGTAACGAGCAGTACTTC
CDR3aa: CASGHGRSNEQYF